The T cell receptor beta chain described here comes from a study of CD8 T cells in Susac syndrome. Study-wide results and caveats: It was acknowledged in the study that its TCR sequencing and HLA analysis involved a relatively small number of individuals.

This clonotype has a single count. Its antigen is not known. Roughly 0.5 to 1 ug RNA was reverse transcribed with random hexamers. An immunoSEQ multiplex PCR amplified TCR beta CDR3 over 54 Vbeta and 13 Jbeta. From the immunoSEQ multiplex PCR reads, TCRdb called clonotypes with MiXCR, one entry per CDR3 protein. The sample holds approximately 180,000 distinct CDR3 sequences, around 95% seen once. This TCR was sampled from a human donor with multiple sclerosis. The specimen sequenced was CD4+ T cells from PBMCs.

CDR3 sequence: CASSRQGEYEQYF. DNA for the CDR3: TGTGCCAGCAGTCGACAGGGGGAGTACGAGCAGTACTTC. V is TRBV6-6 and J is TRBJ2-7, with 9 bases matching TRBD1. After removal of 5 bases from V and 4 bases from J, the junction contained 3 bases not matched to a gene. This CDR3 is 13 amino acids long. The germline CDR1 and CDR2 sequences are MNHNY and SVGAGI (reference sequence).